The 25 T cell receptor beta chains presented below share a single source sample, sequenced in a study of CD8+ T cells in alopecia areata. Markers used for sorting pooled cutaneous lymph node cells were CD4, CD8alpha, NKG2D, NKG2ACE and others. After isolation, RNA underwent reverse transcription to generate cDNA as the sequencing template. Some clones are missing from TCRdb's copy, which holds only in-frame ones; the method was immunoSEQ multiplex PCR. This sample has 290,000 or so clones, each found more than once. The material sequenced was CD4+ T cells sorted from a lymph node. Receptor source: a C3H/HeJ mouse with alopecia areata. This strain has MHC haplotype H2-k.

This clone was detected only a few times. The listed genes are named as in mouse. With the read ending 4 residues before the CDR3 end, the germline J gene is used to fill in that end. The chain has TRBV13-1 and TRBJ2-1; D is perhaps TRBD1 (6 bases). This CDR3 is 14 amino acids long. In germline, CDR1 is NSHNY, CDR2 SYGAGN. Trimming removed 3 bases from V and 1 base from J, with 8 bases in between. CDR3 in amino acids: CASSVTGNYAEQFF. The covered CDR3 bases are TGTGCCAGCAGTGTCACAGGGAACTATGCT.

Regarding this clone: Germline and genes: mouse. The CDR3 end falls 4 residues outside the read, so it is completed with the germline J gene. The rearrangement joins TRBV14 to TRBJ2-7, with D possibly TRBD2 on 6 matching bases. The CDR3 contains 13 residues. The ends were cut back, 0 bases at V and 3 bases at J, with 7 bases in the middle. Looked up from germline, CDR1 is SGHDT and CDR2 is FRDEAV. CDR3 loop: CASSFWGVYEQYF. CDR3 DNA (partial): TGTGCCAGCAGTTTCTGGGGGGTCTAT.

Comments on this clone: Mouse names are used for the genes. The read ends 4 residues before the CDR3 terminus; that terminus is restored from the germline J gene. The chain is built from TRBV19 and TRBJ1-2; 12 bases line up with TRBD1. Germline V gene lookup returns CDR1 FNHDT and CDR2 SITEND (reference sequence). The CDR3 contains 14 residues. CDR3 loop: CASTPGQGASDYTF. CDR3 DNA, as far as it was read: TGTGCCAGCACTCCGGGACAGGGGGCTTCC.

To note about this clone: Gene names refer to mouse genes. The sequence runs out 3 residues before the end of the CDR3; the remainder is reconstructed from the germline J gene. Other DNA sequences in this specimen translate into the identical CDR3. J is TRBJ1-6 and V is TRBV1, with 8 bases identical to TRBD1. TRBJ1-6 falls under the ORF class, with uncertain function. The CDR3 consists of 14 residues. The V and J ends lost 4 bases and 5 bases, in that order; junction bases with no gene match: 1. Per the germline V gene, CDR1 is NSQYPW and CDR2 is LRSPGD (reference sequence). The part of the CDR3 DNA that was read is TGCACCTGCAGTGGGGACAGGAATAATTCGCCC. Its translation: CTCSGDRNNSP. The entire CDR3 is CTCSGDRNNSPLYF.

Points on this clone: Genes here carry mouse names. The CDR3 bases that were read are TGTGCCAGCGCCCCTGGGGGGCCTAGTCAAAAC. This sequence encodes CASAPGGPSQN. The entire CDR3 protein is CASAPGGPSQNTLYF. The chain uses TRBV13-2 and TRBJ2-4, with 8 nucleotides matching TRBD2. The CDR3 extends 4 residues past the end of the read, so its final part is completed from the germline J gene. Trimming cost V 6 bases and J 0 bases; bases outside gene matches: 6. This CDR3 contains 15 residues. Germline CDR1 and CDR2: NNHNN and SYGAGS (reference sequence).

As regards this clone: Germline and genes here are mouse. The CDR3 extends 4 residues past the end of the read, so its final part is completed from the germline J gene. This same CDR3 is encoded by further DNA sequences in the sample. The V gene is TRBV1, the J gene TRBJ1-1; D is unclear. The ends were cut back, 0 bases at V and 1 base at J, with 3 bases in the middle. The germline gives CDR1 NSQYPW, CDR2 LRSPGD (reference sequence). There are 13 residues in the CDR3. CDR3 DNA (partial): TGCACCTGCAGTGCAGACTTAAACACA. Translated, it gives CTCSADLNT. The CDR3 as a whole reads CTCSADLNTEVFF.

This clone was counted ten times or more. Gene labels here are mouse ones. The CDR3 is cut off 4 residues early in the read; its end comes from the germline J gene. This sample includes further DNA sequences coding for the same CDR3. The genes are TRBV13-2 and TRBJ2-1; 7 nucleotides align to TRBD1. With V trimmed by 1 base and J by 4 bases, 2 bases remained unmatched. This CDR3 comprises 14 residues. Germline values: CDR1 NNHNN, CDR2 SYGAGS (reference sequence). The chain's CDR3 is CASGDPGQYAEQFF. CDR3 bases read: TGTGCCAGCGGTGATCCGGGACAGTATGCT.

The table lists this clone with a few counts. Mouse gene names apply. The sequenced fragment ends 4 residues before the CDR3 boundary, so the rest is inferred from the germline J gene. The chain links TRBV13-2 to TRBJ2-5; 7 bases agree with TRBD1. After removal of 6 bases from V and 1 base from J, the junction contained 5 bases not matched to a gene. Germline lookup yields CDR1 NNHNN and CDR2 SYGAGS (reference sequence). The CDR3 totals 14 residues. The sequenced part of the CDR3 DNA is TGTGCCAGCGCCCTGACAGGGCACCAAGAC. This sequence encodes CASALTGHQD. The whole CDR3 is CASALTGHQDTQYF.

This clone was seen a handful of times. Since a much larger clone is just one base distant, this may be a read error. Germline and genes here are mouse. This sample also contains other DNA sequences that code for the same CDR3. The CDR3 DNA, read in part, is TGTGCCAGCGGCCCCGGGACAGCAAACACA. Its protein is CASGPGTANT. The full CDR3 protein reads CASGPGTANTEVFF. The chain combines TRBV13-2 with TRBJ1-1; 7 bases map to TRBD1. The read ends 4 residues shy of where the CDR3 ends; the end is completed using the germline J gene. With 5 bases clipped from V and 0 bases from J, the junction kept 4 bases outside the gene matches. Germline assignment: CDR1 NNHNN and CDR2 SYGAGS (reference sequence). This CDR3 region has 14 residues.

Comment on this clone: Gene names are the mouse ones. Read data end 4 residues before the CDR3 end; the end is taken from the germline J gene. The rearrangement uses TRBV1 and TRBJ2-5; 11 bases line up with TRBD2. The germline gives CDR1 NSQYPW, CDR2 LRSPGD (reference sequence). The CDR3 length is 15 residues. This chain's CDR3 is CTCSAELGGHDTQYF. The covered CDR3 bases are TGCACCTGCAGTGCAGAACTGGGGGGGCATGAC. Full variable domain (missing parts from reference TRBV1 and TRBJ2-5): VTLLEQNPRWRLVPRGQAVNLRCILKNSQYPWMSWYQQDLQKQLQWLFTLRSPGDKEVKSLPGADYLATRVTDTELRLQVANMSQGRTLYCTCSAELGGHDTQYFGPGTRLLVL.

Remarks on this clone: Germline and genes: mouse. From the germline J gene comes the end of the CDR3, since the read stops 4 residues before it. The gene calls are TRBV17 and TRBJ2-1, with 8 bases fitting TRBD2. Germline CDR1 reads MNHDT; CDR2 reads YYDKIL. CDR3 size: 16 residues. V lost 0 bases to trimming and J lost 1 base; unmatched junction nucleotides: 2. This CDR3 reads CASSRDGGGNYAEQFF. The sequenced CDR3 bases are TGTGCTAGCAGTAGAGATGGGGGGGGGAACTATGCT.

Comments on this clone: Gene and germline names: mouse. The sequenced fragment ends 4 residues before the CDR3 boundary, so the rest is inferred from the germline J gene. V is TRBV5 and J is TRBJ2-5, with D tentatively TRBD1 (6 bases). Trimming took off 4 bases at V and 2 bases at J, with 7 bases between the two ends. The CDR3 is 13 residues long. The germline V gene has CDR1 LGHNA and CDR2 YNLKQL (reference sequence). The DNA read from the CDR3 is TGTGCCAGCAGCCTGGACAGCCAAGAC. The encoded protein is CASSLDSQD. Given in full, the CDR3 is CASSLDSQDTQYF.

Notes on this clone: Gene names follow the mouse nomenclature. The CDR3 DNA, read in part, is TGTGCCAGCAGTATAGGTCTGGGGACTGGGGGTGCAGAA. Encoded protein: CASSIGLGTGGAE. The CDR3 in full is CASSIGLGTGGAETLYF. The chain combines TRBV19 with TRBJ2-3; 10 bases agree with TRBD2. The sequenced fragment ends 4 residues before the CDR3 boundary, so the rest is inferred from the germline J gene. CDR3 length: 17 amino acids. Germline CDR1 and CDR2: FNHDT and SITEND (reference sequence). V was pared by 0 bases and J by 1 base, with 5 bases of the junction left unmatched.

About this clone itself: Gene names are mouse gene names. The read is 4 residues too short to cover the CDR3 end, so that end is filled in from the germline J gene. The chain recombines TRBV19 with TRBJ2-7; TRBD1 agrees at 11 bases. The CDR3 has 15 amino acids. V trimming: 1 base; J trimming: 3 bases; junction bases outside the gene matches: 3. CDR1 is FNHDT, CDR2 SITEND, per germline (reference sequence). CDR3 residues: CASSIKGTGGYEQYF. The covered CDR3 bases are TGTGCCAGCAGTATAAAGGGGACAGGGGGCTAT.

In this sample, this clone turned up a few times. All gene names here are mouse names. The CDR3 end is not reached by the read, which stops 3 residues before it; the germline J gene fills it in. The chain recombines TRBV13-1 with TRBJ1-6; D uncertain. TRBJ1-6 is an open reading frame, and its role is uncertain. The CDR3 runs to 15 residues. V was trimmed by 4 bases and J by 0 bases, leaving 8 bases between them. In germline, CDR1 is NSHNY, CDR2 SYGAGN. The chain's CDR3 is CASSSHNSYNSPLYF. Incomplete CDR3 DNA: TGTGCCAGCAGTTCCCACAATTCCTATAATTCGCCC.

Concerning this clone: Gene labels here are mouse ones. CDR3 protein: CASSDRLGDYEQYF. Incomplete CDR3 DNA: TGTGCCAGCAGTGATCGACTGGGGGACTAT. The rearrangement links TRBV13-3 to TRBJ2-7; TRBD2 aligns across 9 bases. The CDR3 end falls 4 residues outside the read, so it is completed with the germline J gene. Unmatched junction bases numbered 2, after V lost 1 base and J lost 3 bases. CDR1 and CDR2 (germline): NNHDY, SYVADS. This CDR3 comprises 14 residues.

This clone was seen only a few times. Any gene name here is a mouse gene name. The CDR3 sequence is CASSDAPGSYNSPLYF. The DNA read from the CDR3 is TGTGCCAGCAGTGATGCACCAGGGTCCTATAATTCGCCC. This chain connects TRBV13-1 to TRBJ1-6, with D possibly being TRBD1 (5 bases). Sequencing ends 3 residues short of the CDR3 end; the germline J gene provides the rest. TRBJ1-6 is an ORF; its function is uncertain. Deletions cut 0 bases from V and 1 base from J, with 8 bases between. CDR1 and CDR2 (germline): NSHNY, SYGAGN. CDR3 length equals 16 residues.

To note about this clone: The genes are named according to mouse. The CDR3 is cut off 3 residues early in the read; its end comes from the germline J gene. This chain uses TRBV1 with TRBJ1-6; 8 bases are a match to TRBD1. TRBJ1-6 is known as an ORF, though its function is uncertain. There are 14 residues in the CDR3. From germline, CDR1 is NSQYPW and CDR2 LRSPGD (reference sequence). J lost 7 bases, V lost 4 bases, and 3 bases had no gene match. The CDR3 loop reads CTCSETGDNSPLYF. The CDR3 bases that were read are TGCACCTGCAGTGAGACAGGGGACAATTCGCCC.

A few counts support this clone. The genes and germline here are from mouse. The CDR3 extends 3 residues past the end of the read, so its final part is completed from the germline J gene. The chain couples TRBV17 to TRBJ1-6; 12 nucleotides align to TRBD1. TRBJ1-6 is an ORF, and what it does is uncertain. The germline gives CDR1 MNHDT, CDR2 YYDKIL. The J segment lost 7 bases and the V segment lost 10 bases, leaving 14 bases of the junction unmatched. This CDR3 contains 17 residues. CDR3 bases read: TGTGCTACGGGACAGGGGGCCCGGAGGGAGAGGAATTCGCCC. This translates into CATGQGARRERNSP. From start to end, the CDR3 is CATGQGARRERNSPLYF.

The table lists this clone with a few counts. Gene and germline names: mouse. The missing CDR3 end, 4 residues past where the read stops, is filled in from the germline J gene. The rearrangement joins TRBV19 to TRBJ2-5; 7 bases are shared with TRBD1. The CDR3 covers 15 residues. Germline CDR1 is FNHDT and CDR2 is SITEND (reference sequence). The J segment lost 2 bases and the V segment lost 4 bases, leaving 7 bases of the junction unmatched. The CDR3 here is CASSLYRGGQDTQYF. The part of the CDR3 DNA that was read is TGTGCCAGCAGTCTCTACAGGGGTGGCCAAGAC. The whole variable domain, filled in from reference TRBV19 and TRBJ2-5, reads GGIITQTPKFLIGQEGQKLTLKCQQNFNHDTMYWYRQDSGKGLRLIYYSITENDLQKGDLSEGYDASREKKSSFSLTVTSAQKNEMAVFLCASSLYRGGQDTQYFGPGTRLLVL.

This clone has just a few counts. Gene names follow the mouse nomenclature. The read gets to within 4 residues of the CDR3 end, and the germline J gene fills in the rest. Other DNA sequences in this specimen translate into the identical CDR3. The J gene is TRBJ2-7, the V gene TRBV1; 11 nucleotides align to TRBD2. The CDR3 has 14 amino acids. Looked up from germline, CDR1 is NSQYPW and CDR2 is LRSPGD (reference sequence). CDR3 bases read: TGCACCTGCAGTGGCCGGGACTGGGGGTAT. As protein: CTCSGRDWGY. The full CDR3 is CTCSGRDWGYEQYF.

A word on this clone: Mouse germline and gene names are used. Sequencing ends 4 residues short of the CDR3 end; the germline J gene provides the rest. The chain has TRBV13-3 and TRBJ2-1, with D perhaps matching TRBD1 (5 bases). Germline V gene data show CDR1 as NNHDY and CDR2 as SYVADS. Trimming pared 3 bases from V and 4 bases from J, leaving 5 bases between. The CDR3 has 12 residues. CDR3 in amino acids: CASSAGYAEQFF. CDR3 bases read: TGTGCCAGCAGTGCAGGGTATGCT.

This clone appeared a few times. Gene names follow the mouse nomenclature. The part of the CDR3 DNA that was read is TGTGCCAGCAGTATCGCTGGGGCTAACCAAGAC. Amino acids: CASSIAGANQD. From start to end, the CDR3 is CASSIAGANQDTQYF. The V gene is TRBV19, the J gene TRBJ2-5; possibly TRBD2 for D (6 bases). Coverage ceases 4 residues before the CDR3 finishes, and the germline J gene fills in the end. V lost 2 bases to trimming and J lost 0 bases, with 10 bases between them. This CDR3 has 15 amino acids. Germline-derived CDR1 and CDR2 are FNHDT and SITEND (reference sequence).

This clone has only a few counts. These gene names are mouse names. The CDR3 end lies 4 residues beyond the end of the read and is filled in from the germline J gene. V gene TRBV13-1 combines with J gene TRBJ2-5, with a tentative D call TRBD1 (6 bases). This CDR3 region has 15 residues. Germline CDR1 reads NSHNY; CDR2 reads SYGAGN. V dropped 0 bases and J dropped 2 bases, with 10 bases sitting between them. The DNA read from the CDR3 is TGTGCCAGCAGTGATGCGGGCAGGGGCCAAGAC. This encodes CASSDAGRGQD. The CDR3 reads in full as CASSDAGRGQDTQYF.

About this clone itself: Mouse gene names apply. The CDR3 end falls 4 residues outside the read, so it is completed with the germline J gene. This chain connects TRBV1 to TRBJ2-1; D possibly corresponds to TRBD1 (6 bases). CDR3 length equals 13 residues. Germline CDR1 and CDR2: NSQYPW and LRSPGD (reference sequence). Incomplete CDR3 DNA: TGCACCTGCAGTGCAGAGAGGGGGTCT. It codes for CTCSAERGS. In full, the CDR3 is CTCSAERGSEQFF.